This T cell receptor (beta chain) was captured by sequencing in a study of blood T cell repertoires in COVID-19. V lost 2 bases and J 0 bases, leaving 6 bases between the germline ends. CDR1 is SGHNT and CDR2 is YYREEE in the germline V gene (reference sequence). The CDR3 sequence is 13 residues long. In the source study's methods: Nucleated cell number was recorded as an estimate derived from reference gene primer amplification. Measured with immunoSEQ multiplex PCR; TCRdb has only the in-frame clones, and not every one. V, J and clone size derive from that table, while D and trimming were established from the DNA sequence. The sample consists of about 150,000 clones, about 89% of them appearing once.

The sequencing sample was made of peripheral blood. The rearrangement joins TRBV5-4 to TRBJ2-7, with D tentatively TRBD2 (5 bases). This receptor was identified in a man aged 55 to 70 with active or convalescent COVID-19. CDR3 in DNA: TGTGCCAGCAGCTTCGGGGTCTCCTACGAGCAGTACTTC. Protein: CASSFGVSYEQYF.